One sample yielded the 15 T cell receptor beta chains listed below, sequenced in a study of CD8+CD57+ T cells in acquired aplastic anemia. The study profiled TCR beta VDJ and CDR3 using genomic DNA as template. TCRdb re-called the reads through MiXCR, storing one row per CDR3 protein. The sample holds about 220,000 distinct CDR3 sequences; 30% to 40% are singletons and the top ten take 0.95% to 1.2%. Material: sorted CD4+, CD8+, or CD8+CD57+ T cells (not recorded which) from PBMCs. These receptors all stem from a human donor in good health, serving as a control.

Regarding this clonotype: This sequence may be a read error, since a much larger clone differs from it by one base. The V and J genes are TRBV9 and TRBJ2-3; a possible D gene is TRBD1 (6 bases). The assigned J gene may be wrong: the sequence end matches TRBJ1-5 better. CDR3 size: 15 residues. Germline CDR1 is SGDLS and CDR2 is YYNGEE. In DNA, the CDR3 is TGTGCCAGCAGCGTAGCGGCGGGGGGGCCAGATACGCAGCATTTT. Its translation is CASSVAAGGPDTQHF.

This clonotype was seen many times. The rearrangement joins TRBV15 to TRBJ2-7; D not certain. Per the germline V gene, CDR1 is LNHNV and CDR2 is YYDKDF (reference sequence). Trimming took 5 bases from V and 2 from J, leaving 7 bases between them. The CDR3 totals 12 residues. The CDR3 DNA is TGTGCCACCAGCCAAACCGCCTACGAGCAGTACTTC. It translates to CATSQTAYEQYF.

About this clonotype: This may arise from a read error, as a much more abundant clone is one base away. The chain is built from TRBV10-3 and TRBJ1-6; D not resolved. Trimming removed 4 bases from V and 10 bases from J, with 11 bases in between. This CDR3 comprises 13 residues. The germline CDR1 and CDR2 sequences are ENHRY and SYGVKD. CDR3 protein: CAISGTIGSPLHF. CDR3 in DNA: TGTGCCATCAGTGGGACGATCGGCTCACCCCTCCACTTT.

This clonotype was seen repeatedly, ten times or more. This chain joins TRBV5-1 and TRBJ1-2; D may be TRBD1 (5 bases). V lost 0 bases and J 8 bases, leaving 17 bases between the germline ends. The CDR3 is 15 amino acids. The V gene's germline CDR1 is SGHRS and CDR2 YFSETQ. The DNA of the CDR3 is TGCGCCAGCAGCTTGGTTACGGGGGACCATAGGGGCTACACCTTC. This encodes CASSLVTGDHRGYTF. The full variable domain, in which reference TRBV5-1 and TRBJ1-2 provide the parts outside the CDR3, is KAGVTQTPRYLIKTRGQQVTLSCSPISGHRSVSWYQQTPGQGLQFLFEYFSETQRNKGNFPGRFSGRQFSNSRSEMNVSTLELGDSALYLCASSLVTGDHRGYTFGSGTRLTVV.

As regards this clonotype: Since a much larger clone is just one base distant, this may be a read error. V and J are TRBV4-2 and TRBJ2-1; maybe TRBD2 (6 bases). The germline V gene has CDR1 LGHNA and CDR2 YNFKEQ. The CDR3 length is 16 residues. V dropped 4 bases and J dropped 6 bases, with 19 bases sitting between them. The CDR3 reads CASSRDQTTGGNEQFF. The CDR3 DNA sequence: TGTGCCAGCAGCCGAGATCAGACGACCGGGGGCAATGAGCAGTTCTTC.

The rearrangement links TRBV6-1 to TRBJ1-2; D is unclear. The V and J ends lost 4 bases and 4 bases respectively, with 16 bases between them. The germline V gene has CDR1 MNHNS and CDR2 SASEGT. The CDR3 length is 15 residues. The CDR3, as DNA: TGTGCCAGCAGTGCAGTAGGTCAGCCTTTCTATGGCTACACCTTC. It codes for CASSAVGQPFYGYTF.

The chain uses TRBV15 and TRBJ1-5; tentatively, D is TRBD1 (6 bases). CDR1 LNHNV and CDR2 YYDKDF come from the germline V gene (reference sequence). This CDR3 has 14 amino acids. Trimming pared 5 bases from V and 2 bases from J, leaving 10 bases between. The CDR3 DNA reads TGTGCCACCAGCTGGAGACAGGGCAATCAGCCCCAGCATTTT. Its protein is CATSWRQGNQPQHF.

This rearrangement joins TRBV3-1 to TRBJ2-3; D is possibly TRBD2 (6 bases). Germline V lookup: CDR1 LGHDT, CDR2 YNNKEL (reference sequence). V was cut by 3 bases and J by 0 bases, with 13 bases left in between. The CDR3 is 16 amino acids. CDR3 loop: CASSHIAARSTDTQYF. DNA for the CDR3: TGTGCCAGCAGCCACATAGCGGCTAGGAGCACAGATACGCAGTATTTT.

J is TRBJ2-5 and V is TRBV7-6; TRBD2 matches at 10 bases. The V gene's germline CDR1 is SGHVS and CDR2 FNYEAQ. The CDR3 contains 15 residues. With V trimmed by 4 bases and J by 3 bases, 5 bases remained unmatched. CDR3 in amino acids: CASSSGLAGEETQYF. In nucleotides, the CDR3 is TGTGCCAGCAGCTCCGGGCTAGCGGGGGAAGAGACCCAGTACTTC.

As to this clonotype: The CDR3 does not close with the conserved phenylalanine or tryptophan, likely indicating a read error. The V call is TRBV5-6, the J call TRBJ1-5, with a tentative D call TRBD1 (5 bases). The V end lost 5 bases, the J end lost 0 bases, and 15 bases lay between the germline ends. The germline V gene encodes CDR1 SGHDT and CDR2 YYEEEE. CDR3 length equals 16 residues. CDR3 coding DNA: TGTGCCAGCAGTTCTACGGGGGTGGGTAGCAATCAGCCCCAGCATCTT. It is translated as CASSSTGVGSNQPQHL.

The chain joins TRBV13 to TRBJ2-1; 8 nucleotides agree with TRBD1. Germline assignment: CDR1 PRHDT and CDR2 FYEKMQ (reference sequence). The CDR3 is made up of 16 amino acids. V trimming: 5 bases; J trimming: 4 bases; junction bases outside the gene matches: 10. The CDR3 DNA is TGTGCCAGCAGCCTAAATCCCAGGGGGCTGTACAATGAGCAGTTCTTC. Residues: CASSLNPRGLYNEQFF.

The table lists this clonotype with a count of one. The gene calls are TRBV11-2 and TRBJ2-6; TRBD2 is a possible D gene (6 bases). The CDR3 totals 16 residues. Germline V lookup: CDR1 SGHAT, CDR2 FQNNGV. Trimming took 5 bases from V and 2 from J, leaving 13 bases between them. This CDR3 is CASSHAGGTGANVLTF. The CDR3, as DNA: TGTGCCAGCAGCCACGCTGGGGGGACTGGGGCCAACGTCCTGACTTTC.

The rearrangement joins TRBV28 to TRBJ1-6; 7 bases align to TRBD1. The germline V gene has CDR1 MDHEN and CDR2 SYDVKM. CDR3 length: 16 residues. Trimming took 5 bases from V and 2 from J; bases not matched to a gene: 6. CDR3 sequence: CASSPIDRAYNSPLHF. In DNA form, the CDR3 reads TGTGCCAGCAGTCCAATAGACAGGGCCTATAATTCACCCCTCCACTTT. The full variable domain, rest sourced from reference TRBV28 and TRBJ1-6, is DVKVTQSSRYLVKRTGEKVFLECVQDMDHENMFWYRQDPGLGLRLIYFSYDVKMKEKGDIPEGYSVSREKKERFSLILESASTNQTSMYLCASSPIDRAYNSPLHFGNGTRLTVT.

This clonotype was seen many times. This chain joins TRBV19 and TRBJ1-1; D is perhaps TRBD1 (6 bases). Germline lookup yields CDR1 LNHDA and CDR2 SQIVND (reference sequence). Trimming shortened V by 5 bases and J by 5 bases, and 9 bases separated the two germline ends. The CDR3 sequence is 12 residues long. CDR3 residues: CASSSGATEAFF. Here the CDR3 DNA reads TGTGCCAGTAGTTCAGGGGCGACTGAAGCTTTCTTT.

The V and J genes are TRBV20-1 and TRBJ2-7, with 8 bases fitting TRBD2. Germline CDR1 and CDR2: DFQATT and SNEGSKA (reference sequence). The CDR3 contains 13 residues. V lost 1 base and J lost 5; bases outside the gene matches: 4. CDR3 DNA sequence: TGCAGTGCTAGAGCAGCGGGAGTCCACGAGCAGTACTTC. Translating it yields CSARAAGVHEQYF.